The rows below give T cell receptor beta chains drawn from one sample of a study of beta chain features in type 1 diabetes. The repertoire was sequenced with immunoSEQ multiplex PCR; TCRdb's copy has only in-frame clones and lacks some. The sample yields roughly 400,000 clones, approximately 15% seen once. Sample: naive CD4+ T cells from blood. The receptors derive from a man between 25 and 39 years old in good health. The CDR3 runs from the conserved cysteine through the conserved F or W. Each record gives: CDR3 length, D gene, V gene, CDR3 protein. A D gene is named only where the DNA matches it firmly.

cdr3_length: 12
d_call: .
v_call: TRBV7-2
cdr3_aa: CASSPLPYEQYF

cdr3_length: 15
d_call: .
v_call: TRBV5-1
cdr3_aa: CASSFVTQLTDTQYF

cdr3_length: 14
d_call: TRBD1
v_call: TRBV29-1
cdr3_aa: CSVERQGKNTEAFF

cdr3_length: 11
d_call: .
v_call: TRBV20-1
cdr3_aa: CSGLGWETQYF

cdr3_length: 14
d_call: .
v_call: TRBV7-2
cdr3_aa: CASSFQLGVAGYTF

cdr3_length: 17
d_call: TRBD1
v_call: TRBV5-1
cdr3_aa: CASSGGRTGEANYGYTF

cdr3_length: 14
d_call: .
v_call: TRBV7-3
cdr3_aa: CASSPHRDTGELFF

cdr3_length: 13
d_call: .
v_call: TRBV4-1
cdr3_aa: CASSRSLVETQYF

cdr3_length: 11
d_call: .
v_call: TRBV11-2
cdr3_aa: CASSTNYGYTF

cdr3_length: 18
d_call: .
v_call: TRBV9
cdr3_aa: CASSATPRLSTTSNEQFF

cdr3_length: 13
d_call: .
v_call: TRBV2
cdr3_aa: CAGQVSVLGGYTF

cdr3_length: 13
d_call: .
v_call: TRBV30
cdr3_aa: CAWGFPLGGEAFF

cdr3_length: 14
d_call: .
v_call: TRBV7-2
cdr3_aa: CASSQNRARDTQYF

cdr3_length: 12
d_call: .
v_call: TRBV5-4
cdr3_aa: CASSLDGIEQFF

cdr3_length: 11
d_call: .
v_call: TRBV20-1
cdr3_aa: CSAGLGQEQFF

cdr3_length: 10
d_call: .
v_call: TRBV20-1
cdr3_aa: CSANYNEQFF

cdr3_length: 13
d_call: .
v_call: TRBV28
cdr3_aa: CASSGLRTGELFF

cdr3_length: 14
d_call: .
v_call: TRBV7-9
cdr3_aa: CASSPFQKLEKLFF

cdr3_length: 15
d_call: .
v_call: TRBV25-1
cdr3_aa: CASSSHWNSYNEQFF

cdr3_length: 13
d_call: .
v_call: TRBV10-3
cdr3_aa: CAISDPGDNEQFF

cdr3_length: 14
d_call: .
v_call: TRBV5-1
cdr3_aa: CASSEAGAHNEQFF